Below are 15 T cell receptor beta chains sequenced from a single sample in a study of molecular identifiers for immune sequencing clone quantification. TCRdb passed the PCR reads through MiXCR, listing each CDR3 protein once. Of some 680,000 distinct CDR3 sequences in the sample, about 25% are singletons; the top ten hold approximately 0.75%. The source material was naive CD8+ T cells from blood, with Jurkat cell RNA spiked in. The sample's subset: FACS-sorted CD8+CD4-CCR7+CD45RA+ naive T cells. Receptors originate from a human donor in good health. Some libraries in this study had Jurkat cell RNA spiked in.

This clonotype was seen at least ten times. The chain links TRBV5-1 to TRBJ2-5, with D maybe TRBD2 (6 bases). This CDR3 comprises 13 residues. The germline V gene has CDR1 SGHRS and CDR2 YFSETQ. V dropped 4 bases and J dropped 5 bases, with 12 bases sitting between them. Here the CDR3 DNA reads TGCGCCAGCAGCGACGGAAGCGGGGAGACCCAGTACTTC. It specifies CASSDGSGETQYF. Full variable domain (remainder filled in from reference TRBV5-1 and TRBJ2-5): KAGVTQTPRYLIKTRGQQVTLSCSPISGHRSVSWYQQTPGQGLQFLFEYFSETQRNKGNFPGRFSGRQFSNSRSEMNVSTLELGDSALYLCASSDGSGETQYFGPGTRLLVL.

This clonotype was found a few times. The chain combines TRBV15 with TRBJ1-1; no firm D call. From germline, CDR1 is LNHNV and CDR2 YYDKDF (reference sequence). V gave up 0 bases and J gave up 6 bases, with 8 bases separating them. This CDR3 contains 13 residues. Here the CDR3 reads CATSRDRSSEAFF. CDR3 nucleotides: TGTGCCACCAGCAGAGATAGGAGTTCTGAAGCTTTCTTT.

In this sample, this clonotype turned up many times. The J gene is TRBJ1-5, the V gene TRBV4-1, with D perhaps matching TRBD1 (5 bases). Trimming removed 4 bases from V and 8 bases from J, with 15 bases in between. CDR1 and CDR2 (germline): MGHRA, YSYEKL. CDR3 length: 14 amino acids. The CDR3 bases are TGCGCCAGCAGCCCGCGCGCAATCAGGGAGCCCCAGCATTTT. This gives the protein CASSPRAIREPQHF.

Regarding this clonotype: A much larger clonotype is one base distant, so this may be a read error. The chain links TRBV7-9 to TRBJ1-4; D remains unclear. The CDR3 length is 16 residues. V lost 1 base to trimming and J lost 0 bases, with 9 bases between them. CDR1 and CDR2 from the germline V gene are SEHNR and FQNEAQ (reference sequence). The CDR3 DNA reads as TGTGCCAGCAGCTTAGGTATGACACCAACTAATGAAAAACTGTTTTTT. It yields the protein CASSLGMTPTNEKLFF.

Comments on this clonotype: One end of the junction is discordant with germline, which a read error may explain. The rearrangement joins TRBV27 to TRBJ2-2; 12 nucleotides align to TRBD2. CDR1 MNHEY and CDR2 SMNVEV come from the germline V gene (reference sequence). The CDR3 extends over 16 amino acids. The CDR3 reads CASSSLAGGPSGELLF. Written as DNA, the CDR3 is TGTGCCAGCAGTTCGCTAGCGGGAGGGCCCTCCGGGGAGCTGCTTTTT.

The sample holds many counts of this clonotype. The V and J genes are TRBV6-2 or TRBV6-3 and TRBJ1-2; no reliable D call. This CDR3 is 13 amino acids long. V was pared by 4 bases and J by 2 bases, with 8 bases between. Germline loops: CDR1 MNHEY, CDR2 SVGEGT. DNA for the CDR3: TGTGCCAGCAGTTTCGTCGAAAACTATGGCTACACCTTC. This codes for CASSFVENYGYTF.

V is TRBV4-3 and J is TRBJ2-7; unclear D gene. With 4 bases removed from V and 0 bases from J, the gap between germline ends came to 16 bases. In germline, CDR1 is LGHNA, CDR2 YSLEER. This CDR3 comprises 16 residues. The CDR3 is CASSPTASSSSYEQYF. CDR3 nucleotide sequence: TGCGCCAGCAGCCCGACCGCCTCGAGTAGCTCCTACGAGCAGTACTTC.

This clonotype appeared many times. A single base separates this from a much larger clone, so it may be a read error. Here the CDR3 DNA reads TGTGCCAGCAGTTACGGGGGGCACACTGAAGCTTTCTTT. Translation gives CASSYGGHTEAFF. The chain uses TRBV6-5 and TRBJ1-1, with D maybe TRBD1 (6 bases). V lost 2 bases and J lost 3, with 7 bases in between. Germline assignment: CDR1 MNHEY and CDR2 SVGAGI. The CDR3 is 13 residues long.

Only a few counts were recorded for this clonotype. The chain is built from TRBV3-1 and TRBJ2-7, with 7 bases matching TRBD2. The J segment lost 2 bases and the V segment lost 1 base, leaving 5 bases of the junction unmatched. The germline CDR1 and CDR2 sequences are LGHDT and YNNKEL (reference sequence). The length of the CDR3 is 15 residues. CDR3 region: CASSQVLAATYEQYF. The CDR3, as DNA: TGTGCCAGCAGCCAAGTTCTAGCGGCGACCTACGAGCAGTACTTC.

This clonotype was picked up many times. The genes are TRBV19 and TRBJ2-3, with 10 positions matching TRBD1. This CDR3 is built from 12 residues. The V gene end was trimmed by 10 bases and the J gene end by 10 bases; junction bases not matched to a gene: 8. Germline-derived CDR1 and CDR2 are LNHDA and SQIVND (reference sequence). The CDR3 region is CAITSGTGAQYF. The CDR3 nucleotides are TGTGCCATCACCTCCGGGACAGGGGCGCAGTATTTT. Filled out from reference TRBV19 and TRBJ2-3, the complete variable domain reads DGGITQSPKYLFRKEGQNVTLSCEQNLNHDAMYWYRQDPGQGLRLIYYSQIVNDFQKGDIAEGYSVSREKKESFPLTVTSAQKNPTAFYLCAITSGTGAQYFGPGTRLTVL.

As concerns this clonotype: Possible read error: a much larger clone is one base away. The J gene is TRBJ2-4, the V gene TRBV21-1; TRBD1 is the table's D call, not checked against the DNA. TRBV21-1 is a pseudogene. CDR3 length: 18 residues. The CDR3, as DNA: TGTGCCAGCAGCCCCCGGGACAGCAACCCACTAGCCAAAAACATTCAGTACTTC. Amino acid sequence: CASSPRDSNPLAKNIQYF.

V and J are TRBV28 and TRBJ1-5; the D gene is possibly TRBD1 (6 bases). Trimming took off 7 bases at V and 2 bases at J, with 15 bases between the two ends. The CDR3 length is 15 residues. Germline-derived CDR1 and CDR2 are MDHEN and SYDVKM. The CDR3 is CASTVRGVGNQPQHF. CDR3 bases: TGTGCCAGCACCGTGAGGGGGGTGGGCAATCAGCCCCAGCATTTT.

This clonotype has a handful of counts. The chain has TRBV10-3 and TRBJ2-5; possibly TRBD2 for D (6 bases). CDR3 size: 14 residues. The V gene's germline CDR1 is ENHRY and CDR2 SYGVKD. V shed 0 bases and J shed 2 bases, with 7 bases lying between them. CDR3 DNA sequence: TGTGCCATCAGTGAGTCGGGGGGACAAGAGACCCAGTACTTC. Its protein product is CAISESGGQETQYF.

The rearrangement links TRBV28 to TRBJ2-2, with 8 bases fitting TRBD2. This CDR3 comprises 16 residues. In germline, CDR1 is MDHEN, CDR2 SYDVKM. V shed 4 bases and J 1 base; nucleotides not matched to a gene: 5. The CDR3, as DNA: TGTGCCAGCAGTTCAGCTAGCGGGCGGAACACCGGGGAGCTGTTTTTT. Residues: CASSSASGRNTGELFF.

This clonotype was seen just once. The chain recombines TRBV27 with TRBJ2-7; D gene ambiguous. Germline lookup yields CDR1 MNHEY and CDR2 SMNVEV (reference sequence). CDR3 length: 13 amino acids. Trimming left V 3 bases short and J 6 bases short, with 12 bases between. In nucleotides, the CDR3 is TGTGCCAGCAGTTTTGGTGGCCTCTTCGAGCAGTACTTC. Its protein is CASSFGGLFEQYF.